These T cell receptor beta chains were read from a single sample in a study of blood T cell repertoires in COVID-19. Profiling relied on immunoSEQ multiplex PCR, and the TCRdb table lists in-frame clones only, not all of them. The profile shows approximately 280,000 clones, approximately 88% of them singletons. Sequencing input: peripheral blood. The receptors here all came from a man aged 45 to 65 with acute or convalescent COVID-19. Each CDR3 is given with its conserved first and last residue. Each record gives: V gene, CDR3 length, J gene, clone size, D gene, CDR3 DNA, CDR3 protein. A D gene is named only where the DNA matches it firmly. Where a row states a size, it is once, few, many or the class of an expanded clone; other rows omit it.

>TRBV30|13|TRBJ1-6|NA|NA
TGTGCCTGGAGCACGGGAGGAGATTCACCCCTCCACTTT
CAWSTGGDSPLHF
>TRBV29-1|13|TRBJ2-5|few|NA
TGCAGCGCGTACCGATCGGGAGAAGAGACCCAGTACTTC
CSAYRSGEETQYF
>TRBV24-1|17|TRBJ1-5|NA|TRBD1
TGTGCCACCAGTGGAGGGACAGGGACTTTGGGCAATCAGCCCCAGCATTTT
CATSGGTGTLGNQPQHF
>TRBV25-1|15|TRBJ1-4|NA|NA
TGTGCCAGCAGTGAATCGGGGGCAACTAATGAAAAACTGTTTTTT
CASSESGATNEKLFF
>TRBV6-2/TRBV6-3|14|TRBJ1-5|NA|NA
TGTGCCAGCAGCCGAGACAGGAGGAATCAGCCCCAGCATTTT
CASSRDRRNQPQHF
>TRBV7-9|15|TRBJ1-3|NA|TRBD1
TGTGCCAGCAGCTTAGCGACAGGGGGCAGAAACACCATATATTTT
CASSLATGGRNTIYF
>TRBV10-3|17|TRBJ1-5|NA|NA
TGTGCCATCAGTGAGTCGAGGGGGGACTATAGCAATCAGCCCCAGCATTTT
CAISESRGDYSNQPQHF
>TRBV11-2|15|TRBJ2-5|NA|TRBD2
TGTGCCAGCAGCGCCCCTAGCGGGGGGCAAGAGACCCAGTACTTC
CASSAPSGGQETQYF
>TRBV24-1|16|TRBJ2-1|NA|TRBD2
TGTGCCACCAGTGACGGGAGCGGGGGCTATTACAATGAGCAGTTCTTC
CATSDGSGGYYNEQFF
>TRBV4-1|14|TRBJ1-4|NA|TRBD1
TGCGCCAGCACACGACAGGGAACTAATGAAAAACTGTTTTTT
CASTRQGTNEKLFF
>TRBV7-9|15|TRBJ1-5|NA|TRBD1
TGTGCCAGCAGCCTAGGGGGACAGGAAAATCAGCCCCAGCATTTT
CASSLGGQENQPQHF
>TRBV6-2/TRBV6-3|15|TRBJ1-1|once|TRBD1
TGTGCCAGCAGTTACCCAACAGGGGTGGTCGCTGAAGCTTTCTTT
CASSYPTGVVAEAFF
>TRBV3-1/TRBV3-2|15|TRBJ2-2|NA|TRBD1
TGTGCCAGCAGCCAAGCAGGGGGCGGGACCGGGGAGCTGTTTTTT
CASSQAGGGTGELFF
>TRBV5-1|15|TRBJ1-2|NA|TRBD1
TGCGCCAGCAGCTTGGCTGGGACAGAGGCCTATGGCTACACCTTC
CASSLAGTEAYGYTF
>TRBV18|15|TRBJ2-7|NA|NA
TGTGCCAGCTCGCCAGCCGGACAGCCCTTCGGCGAGCAGTACTTC
CASSPAGQPFGEQYF
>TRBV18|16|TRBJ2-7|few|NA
TGTGCCAGCTCACGCGGTTTCGACTTCTCTAACTACGAGCAGTACTTC
CASSRGFDFSNYEQYF
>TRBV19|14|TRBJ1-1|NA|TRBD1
TGTGCCAGTAGTATAGGGTCAGGGGGGACTGAAGCTTTCTTT
CASSIGSGGTEAFF
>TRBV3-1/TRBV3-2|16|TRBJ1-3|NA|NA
TGTGCCAGCAGCCACCTGACAGAGAGCTCTGGAAACACCATATATTTT
CASSHLTESSGNTIYF
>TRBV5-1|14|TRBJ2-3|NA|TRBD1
TGCGCCAGCAGCTTAGAGGGGGCGGGAGATACGCAGTATTTT
CASSLEGAGDTQYF
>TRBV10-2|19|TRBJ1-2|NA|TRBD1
TGCGCCAGCAGCCCCACGGAGTCAGGACAGGGGCCCCCGATCTATGGCTACACCTTC
CASSPTESGQGPPIYGYTF
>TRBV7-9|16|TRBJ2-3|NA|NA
TGTGCCAGCAGCTCTTTTTTTGGGGGGGCCGGAGATACGCAGTATTTT
CASSSFFGGAGDTQYF
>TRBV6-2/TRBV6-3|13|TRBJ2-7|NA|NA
TGTGCCAGCAGTTTTGGAGCCGCCTACGAGCAGTACTTC
CASSFGAAYEQYF
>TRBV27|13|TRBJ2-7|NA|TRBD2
TGTGCCAGCAGCCGCCGGGAGGACTACGAGCAGTACTTC
CASSRREDYEQYF
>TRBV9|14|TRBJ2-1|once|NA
TGTGCCAGCAGCCCAACAGGGATGGGAAATGAGCAGTTCTTC
CASSPTGMGNEQFF
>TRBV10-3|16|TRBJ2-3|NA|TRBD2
TGTGCCATCAGTGCCCCGGGGGGGGTGGGCACAGATACGCAGTATTTT
CAISAPGGVGTDTQYF
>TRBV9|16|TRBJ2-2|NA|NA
TGTGCCAGCAGCGTAGCTGGTGGGAGTTTCACCGGGGAGCTGTTTTTT
CASSVAGGSFTGELFF
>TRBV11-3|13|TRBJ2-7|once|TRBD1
TGTGCCAGCAGCTTGGACAGGGCGGGCGAGCAGTACTTC
CASSLDRAGEQYF
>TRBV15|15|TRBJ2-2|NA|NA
TGTGCCACCAGCAAAGGGAGCTCGAACACCGGGGAGCTGTTTTTT
CATSKGSSNTGELFF
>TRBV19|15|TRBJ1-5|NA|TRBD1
TGTGCCAGCGTATCGGACAGGGGAAGGGGTCAGCCCCAGCATTTT
CASVSDRGRGQPQHF
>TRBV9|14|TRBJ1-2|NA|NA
TGTGCCAGCAGCTACGTATCGGGGGACTATGGCTACACCTTC
CASSYVSGDYGYTF
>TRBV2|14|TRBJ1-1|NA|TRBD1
TGTGCCAGCGTTGACAGGGGTGGTAGTACTGAAGCTTTCTTT
CASVDRGGSTEAFF
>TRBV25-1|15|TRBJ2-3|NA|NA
TGTGCCAGCAGTGAAAGAGTAGTGGTACGGGATACGCAGTATTTT
CASSERVVVRDTQYF
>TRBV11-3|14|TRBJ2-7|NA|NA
TGTGCCAGCAGCTTAGGCGGAACTTTGGACGAGCAGTACTTC
CASSLGGTLDEQYF
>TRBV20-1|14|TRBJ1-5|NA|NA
TGCAGTGCTAGTCGGGGAGTAAGAAATCAGCCCCAGCATTTT
CSASRGVRNQPQHF
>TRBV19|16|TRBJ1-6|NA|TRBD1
TGTGCCACTTCCAAAAACCGGGACAGCCTGGGTTCACCCCTCCACTTT
CATSKNRDSLGSPLHF
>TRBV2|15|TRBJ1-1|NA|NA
TGTGCCAGCAGTGAGGCAGGAAGGATGAACACTGAAGCTTTCTTT
CASSEAGRMNTEAFF
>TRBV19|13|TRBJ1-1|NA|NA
TGTGCCACCGCAGGCGTCGGCGATACTGAAGCTTTCTTT
CATAGVGDTEAFF
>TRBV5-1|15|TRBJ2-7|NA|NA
TGCGCCAGCAGCTTGGGACAGGCCCGCTCCTACGAGCAGTACTTC
CASSLGQARSYEQYF
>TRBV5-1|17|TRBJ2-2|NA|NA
TGCGCCAGCAGCTTGAATGGGGGGACTGGTCCCACCGGGGAGCTGTTTTTT
CASSLNGGTGPTGELFF
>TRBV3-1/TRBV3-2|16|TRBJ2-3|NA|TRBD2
TGTGCCAGCAGCCAACGCCGCGGGGGGTTGGCAGATACGCAGTATTTT
CASSQRRGGLADTQYF
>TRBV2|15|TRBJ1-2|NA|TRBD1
TGTGCCAGCAGTGTGAAGACAGGGGTTAGCTATGGCTACACCTTC
CASSVKTGVSYGYTF
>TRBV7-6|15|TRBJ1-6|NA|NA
TGTGCCAGCAGCTTCGGGGGGCAGGGCCCCTCACCCCTCCACTTT
CASSFGGQGPSPLHF
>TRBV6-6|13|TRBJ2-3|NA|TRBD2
TGTGCCATTCGGGACTACGCAGCAGATACGCAGTATTTT
CAIRDYAADTQYF
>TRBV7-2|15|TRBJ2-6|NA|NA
TGTGCCAGCAGCTTAGTTACACCTGGGGCCAACGTCCTGACTTTC
CASSLVTPGANVLTF
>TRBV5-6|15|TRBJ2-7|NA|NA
TGTGCCAGCAGCGGTCCTAGGACAGAGGTTTACGAGCAGTACTTC
CASSGPRTEVYEQYF
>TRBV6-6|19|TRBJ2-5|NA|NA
TGTGCCAGCAGTCCCAGGCCGGGATCTAGGGGGGGGGCATGGGAGACCCAGTACTTC
CASSPRPGSRGGAWETQYF
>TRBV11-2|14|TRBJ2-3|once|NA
TGTGCCAGCAGCTTAGGGCCCCGCACAGATACGCAGTATTTT
CASSLGPRTDTQYF
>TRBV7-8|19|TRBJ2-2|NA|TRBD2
TGTGCCAGCAGCTTAGTTGTTAGCGGGGGGGCCGGAGGCACCGGGGAGCTGTTTTTT
CASSLVVSGGAGGTGELFF
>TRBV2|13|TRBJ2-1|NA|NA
TGTGCCACCAGGGCTAGTCAGATCAATGAGCAGTTCTTC
CATRASQINEQFF
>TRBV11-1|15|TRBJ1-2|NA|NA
TGTGCCAGCAGCTTCTCCTCAGACACTAACTATGGCTACACCTTC
CASSFSSDTNYGYTF
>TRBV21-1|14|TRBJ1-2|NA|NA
TGTGCCAGCAGCAAATTCGAGGGAAACTATGGCTACACCTTC
CASSKFEGNYGYTF
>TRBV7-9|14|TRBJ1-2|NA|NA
TGTGCCAGCAGCCGCGCGGGGGGTAACTATGGCTACACCTTC
CASSRAGGNYGYTF